This entry lists 18 T cell receptor beta chains sequenced from one sample in a study of TIL therapy for anti-PD-1-resistant metastatic lung cancer. The sample's time point: pre-treatment sample, taken before nivolumab and TIL therapy. This was the immunoSEQ v3 assay. Measured with immunoSEQ multiplex PCR; TCRdb has only the in-frame clones, and not every one. Among tens of thousands of clones listed, less than 85% were seen once. The sample in question was blood, obtained at baseline. The receptors originated from a person between 30 and 79 years old with non-small cell lung cancer.

The chain carries TRBV4-3 and TRBJ2-7, with D unresolved. Per germline, CDR1 LGHNA and CDR2 YSLEER. The CDR3 has 13 amino acids. The V end lost 0 bases, the J end lost 3 bases, and 6 bases lay between the germline ends. CDR3 coding DNA: TGCGCCAGCAGCCAAGATCGGCACTACGAGCAGTACTTC. Encoded protein: CASSQDRHYEQYF.

This clone was found a few times. The chain uses TRBV6-5 and TRBJ1-5; D is unresolved. CDR3 size: 15 residues. Looked up from germline, CDR1 is MNHEY and CDR2 is SVGAGI. The V gene lost 0 bases and the J gene lost 0 bases, with 6 bases spanning the gap. This CDR3 reads CASSYSHGSNQPQHF. The DNA for the CDR3 is TGTGCCAGCAGTTACTCGCACGGTAGCAATCAGCCCCAGCATTTT.

V is TRBV9 and J is TRBJ2-3; D perhaps matches TRBD1 (6 bases). Germline V CDR1 and CDR2: SGDLS, YYNGEE. The CDR3 is 13 residues long. Trimming took 2 bases from V and 6 from J, leaving 10 bases between them. The CDR3 nucleotides are TGTGCCAGCAGCGTTGGGGGCGCGGATACGCAGTATTTT. Residues: CASSVGGADTQYF.

This chain connects TRBV28 to TRBJ2-2; D gene ambiguous. Per germline, CDR1 MDHEN and CDR2 SYDVKM. V lost 3 bases and J 8 bases, leaving 7 bases between the germline ends. The CDR3 consists of 12 residues. The CDR3 region has the DNA TGTGCCAGCAGTTTCTCCTGGGGGGAGCTGTTTTTT. Its translation: CASSFSWGELFF.

This chain joins TRBV19 and TRBJ2-1; possible D gene TRBD2, 6 bases. V was shortened by 7 bases and J by 2 bases, with 12 bases between the two germline ends. Germline CDR1 LNHDA, CDR2 SQIVND (reference sequence). This CDR3 spans 14 amino acids. In DNA, the CDR3 is TGTGCCAGTAAGGGACGCGGGACCTACAATGAGCAGTTCTTC. Translation gives CASKGRGTYNEQFF.

This rearrangement joins TRBV11-2 to TRBJ2-2; D remains ambiguous. This CDR3 spans 14 amino acids. Trimming removed 0 bases at V and 2 bases at J, with 4 bases between. Germline-derived CDR1 and CDR2 are SGHAT and FQNNGV. CDR3 nucleotides: TGTGCCAGCAGCTTAGACAGAAACACCGGGGAGCTGTTTTTT. It codes for CASSLDRNTGELFF.

The rearrangement joins TRBV19 to TRBJ1-5; D remains ambiguous. The V and J ends lost 8 bases and 0 bases respectively, with 8 bases between them. CDR3 length: 13 residues. The germline V gene encodes CDR1 LNHDA and CDR2 SQIVND (reference sequence). The CDR3 DNA sequence: TGTGCCAGTCAGGACTCTAGCAATCAGCCCCAGCATTTT. It codes for CASQDSSNQPQHF.

CDR3 amino acids: CASSLRQGGHNEQFF. The CDR3 DNA sequence: TGTGCCAGCAGCCTCCGACAGGGGGGCCACAATGAGCAGTTCTTC. The V and J genes are TRBV7-3 and TRBJ2-1; 9 bases align to TRBD1. This CDR3 spans 15 amino acids. Germline values: CDR1 SGHTA, CDR2 FQGTGA. The V segment lost 5 bases and the J segment 5 bases; nucleotides outside the gene matches: 7.

This rearrangement joins TRBV5-5 to TRBJ2-7; D call uncertain. Trimming removed 0 bases from V and 2 bases from J, with 6 bases in between. The CDR3 spans 13 residues. CDR1 and CDR2 from the germline V gene are SGHKS and YYEKEE (reference sequence). For the CDR3, the DNA is TGTGCCAGCAGCTTGGGACCTACCTACGAGCAGTACTTC. Protein product: CASSLGPTYEQYF.

This clone has only one observation. This rearrangement joins TRBV11-3 to TRBJ1-1; weak D call: TRBD1 (6 bases). This CDR3 contains 14 residues. V lost 3 bases, J lost 1 base, and 9 bases lay in between. The germline V gene encodes CDR1 SGHNT and CDR2 YENEEA. The CDR3 protein is CASSFRGGNTEAFF. The CDR3 DNA follows: TGTGCCAGCAGCTTTAGGGGGGGGAACACTGAAGCTTTCTTT.

This chain uses TRBV5-3 with TRBJ1-3; D perhaps matches TRBD1 (5 bases). TRBV5-3 is known as an ORF, though its function is uncertain. The CDR3 runs 16 residues. Trimming shortened V by 0 bases and J by 0 bases, and 10 bases separated the two germline ends. CDR3 nucleotide sequence: TGTGCCAGAAGCTTGGACAGGTTTTCCTCTGGAAACACCATATATTTT. Protein: CARSLDRFSSGNTIYF.

Of note for this clone: Other DNA variants within this sample encode the same CDR3. V and J are TRBV11-3 and TRBJ1-1, with 10 bases fitting TRBD1. CDR1 and CDR2 (germline): SGHNT, YENEEA. This CDR3 comprises 14 residues. V lost 3 bases and J lost 5; bases outside the gene matches: 3. As DNA, the CDR3 is TGTGCCAGCAGCTTGACAGGGGGCAATACTGAAGCTTTCTTT. It yields the protein CASSLTGGNTEAFF.

This clone was recorded a few times. V usage is TRBV27 and J usage is TRBJ1-5; 7 bases map to TRBD1. In germline, CDR1 is MNHEY, CDR2 SMNVEV (reference sequence). J gave up 6 bases and V 5 bases, and 7 bases lay outside the gene matches. The CDR3 consists of 14 residues. The CDR3 region has the DNA TGTGCCAGCAGTCCACGGACAGGTGGTCAGCCCCAGCATTTT. It codes for CASSPRTGGQPQHF.

There are a few counts of this clone. V usage is TRBV9 and J usage is TRBJ1-4; TRBD1 is a possible D gene (5 bases). CDR1 and CDR2 (germline): SGDLS, YYNGEE. V was pared by 2 bases and J by 4 bases, with 6 bases between. The CDR3 is made up of 13 amino acids. The CDR3 here is CASSVGVNEKLFF. CDR3 coding DNA: TGTGCCAGCAGCGTGGGGGTTAATGAAAAACTGTTTTTT.

The genes are TRBV11-2 and TRBJ2-3, with 8 bases lining up with TRBD2. V trimming: 0 bases; J trimming: 8 bases; junction bases outside the gene matches: 10. The CDR3 loop spans 16 amino acids. Looked up from germline, CDR1 is SGHAT and CDR2 is FQNNGV. CDR3 in DNA: TGTGCCAGCAGCTTAGATCTAGCGGGCTTGCTTGGTACGCAGTATTTT. Protein: CASSLDLAGLLGTQYF.

A single count supports this clone. The rearrangement joins TRBV4-2 to TRBJ1-3; D ambiguous. V gave up 0 bases and J gave up 10 bases, with 10 bases separating them. Germline values: CDR1 LGHNA, CDR2 YNFKEQ. The CDR3 loop spans 13 amino acids. CDR3 DNA: TGTGCCAGCAGCCAAGATTTTCACTCTACCATATATTTT. This gives the protein CASSQDFHSTIYF.

This clone was observed a handful of times. The chain recombines TRBV4-3 with TRBJ2-6, with no clear D. CDR1 is LGHNA and CDR2 is YSLEER in the germline V gene. V lost 2 bases, J lost 3 bases, and 14 bases lay in between. There are 17 residues in the CDR3. CDR3 DNA sequence: TGCGCCAGCAGCCAACAAGAACAGAGACTTGGGGCCAACGTCCTGACTTTC. Translating it yields CASSQQEQRLGANVLTF.

V usage is TRBV4-3 and J usage is TRBJ2-1; the match to TRBD2 covers 11 bases. With 2 bases clipped from V and 8 bases from J, the junction kept 5 bases outside the gene matches. From germline, CDR1 is LGHNA and CDR2 YSLEER. The CDR3 extends over 15 amino acids. CDR3 sequence reads: CASSQLAGGIDEQFF. The CDR3, as DNA: TGCGCCAGCAGCCAACTAGCGGGGGGCATCGATGAGCAGTTCTTC.